One sample yielded the 25 T cell receptor beta chains listed below, sequenced in a study of response to subunit inactivated influenza vaccine. TCRdb independently ran MiXCR on the RT-PCR reads; one entry per CDR3 protein. The sample holds 150,000 to 200,000 distinct CDR3 sequences; about 9% are singletons and the top ten take approximately 11%. The sample was non-naive T cells sorted from PBMCs, taken on the day of vaccination. These TCRs come from a man between 50 and 59 years old who received an inactivated influenza vaccine.

This clonotype was counted between two and nine times. This chain joins TRBV7-9 and TRBJ2-1; the match to TRBD2 covers 10 bases. The CDR3 contains 15 residues. V was pared by 2 bases and J by 9 bases, with 7 bases of the junction left unmatched. Germline V gene lookup returns CDR1 SEHNR and CDR2 FQNEAQ (reference sequence). The chain's CDR3 is CASSLYSSGSAEQFF. Here the CDR3 DNA reads TGTGCCAGCAGCTTATATTCTAGCGGGAGCGCTGAGCAGTTCTTC.

This clonotype was found a few times. The V and J genes are TRBV7-8 and TRBJ1-5; the D is unclear. CDR1 and CDR2 (germline): SGHVS, FQNEAQ. V was shortened by 4 bases and J by 4 bases, with 17 bases between the two germline ends. The CDR3 extends over 16 amino acids. In nucleotides, the CDR3 is TGTGCCAGCAGCTCCCCTGCGGGGATCGGGAATCAGCCCCAGCATTTT. This encodes CASSSPAGIGNQPQHF.

The chain links TRBV28 to TRBJ2-1; TRBD2 aligns across 10 bases. The CDR3 loop spans 18 amino acids. J gave up 1 base and V 5 bases, and 11 bases lay outside the gene matches. Per the germline V gene, CDR1 is MDHEN and CDR2 is SYDVKM. The CDR3 loop reads CASSPLVIAGGSYNEQFF. As DNA, the CDR3 is TGTGCCAGCAGTCCTCTGGTGATAGCGGGAGGTTCCTACAATGAGCAGTTCTTC.

This clonotype was observed a handful of times. The genes are TRBV6-5 and TRBJ2-7; 8 bases map to TRBD1. V was clipped by 10 bases and J by 5 bases; unmatched bases: 7. The CDR3 extends over 12 amino acids. In germline, CDR1 is MNHEY, CDR2 SVGAGI. The DNA for the CDR3 is TGTGCCACCTACGACAGGGGCAACGAGCAGTACTTC. It codes for CATYDRGNEQYF.

The chain is built from TRBV5-1 and TRBJ2-2; perhaps TRBD1 as D (6 bases). Deletions cut 1 base from V and 3 bases from J, with 7 bases between. The CDR3 is 14 residues long. Germline lookup yields CDR1 SGHRS and CDR2 YFSETQ. The CDR3 reads CASSLWTDTGELFF. CDR3 nucleotide sequence: TGCGCCAGCAGCTTGTGGACAGACACCGGGGAGCTGTTTTTT.

The gene calls are TRBV3-1 and TRBJ2-7; D perhaps matches TRBD1 (5 bases). This CDR3 is 17 amino acids long. The V and J ends lost 11 bases and 3 bases respectively, with 29 bases between them. Germline assignment: CDR1 LGHDT and CDR2 YNNKEL (reference sequence). This CDR3 is CACSQGYLSGQYYEQYF. The CDR3 DNA is TGTGCCTGCTCCCAAGGCTATCTTTCAGGGCAATACTACGAGCAGTACTTC.

This clonotype was seen a few times. The rearrangement joins TRBV28 to TRBJ2-1; a possible D gene is TRBD1 (5 bases). The CDR3 has 16 amino acids. Germline-derived CDR1 and CDR2 are MDHEN and SYDVKM. The V and J ends lost 4 bases and 7 bases respectively, with 20 bases between them. The CDR3 bases are TGTGCCAGCAGTTCGGACACAGCAACCTTAAATAATGAGCAGTTCTTC. Translated: CASSSDTATLNNEQFF.

The chain couples TRBV2 to TRBJ2-7; possible D gene TRBD2, 5 bases. CDR3 length: 14 amino acids. The V and J ends lost 1 base and 6 bases respectively, with 13 bases between them. From germline, CDR1 is SNHLY and CDR2 FYNNEI. The CDR3 sequence is CASSEGRGPSEQYF. The DNA for the CDR3 is TGTGCCAGCAGTGAAGGCCGGGGTCCTAGCGAGCAGTACTTC.

In this sample, this clonotype turned up a few times. This chain uses TRBV4-2 with TRBJ1-4; no firm D call. Germline V gene sequence: CDR1 LGHNA, CDR2 YNFKEQ. The CDR3 runs to 15 residues. Trimming cost V 0 bases and J 0 bases, with 5 bases left between them. The CDR3, as DNA: TGTGCCAGCAGCCAAGATGCCACAACTAATGAAAAACTGTTTTTT. Translating it yields CASSQDATTNEKLFF.

This clonotype showed up many times. The V call is TRBV5-1, the J call TRBJ2-7, with D possibly matching TRBD2 (5 bases). V was shortened by 0 bases and J by 7 bases, with 29 bases between the two germline ends. The CDR3 runs to 19 residues. Germline V lookup: CDR1 SGHRS, CDR2 YFSETQ. The CDR3, as DNA: TGCGCCAGCAGCTTGGCGGAGTCCCTTATGGGTTCCGACGAGGGAGAGCAGTACTTC. It yields the protein CASSLAESLMGSDEGEQYF.

This chain connects TRBV6-2 or TRBV6-3 to TRBJ2-3; D tentatively reads TRBD1 or TRBD2 (5 bases each). V lost 6 bases and J lost 5, with 18 bases in between. The CDR3 length is 15 residues. Germline V gene sequence: CDR1 MNHEY, CDR2 SVGEGT. The CDR3 protein is CASRNGAAGRDTQYF. The CDR3 DNA sequence: TGTGCCAGCAGAAACGGAGCGGCAGGGCGAGATACGCAGTATTTT.

This clonotype was seen many times. This chain joins TRBV12-3 or TRBV12-4 and TRBJ2-7; D is uncertain. The V gene lost 5 bases and the J gene lost 2 bases, with 7 bases spanning the gap. The CDR3 covers 12 residues. The CDR3 sequence: CASSVGPYEQYF. Written as DNA, the CDR3 is TGTGCCAGCAGTGTCGGACCCTACGAGCAGTACTTC.

Here the CDR3 DNA reads TGTGCCAGCAGCAGGGGGGGGGCAGGTACGCAGTATTTT. Translation: CASSRGGAGTQYF. This chain uses TRBV7-2 with TRBJ2-3; the D gene is possibly TRBD2 (7 bases). CDR3 length equals 13 residues. V lost 5 bases, J lost 8 bases, and 14 bases lay in between. Germline V gives CDR1 SGHTA, CDR2 FQGNSA.

This chain joins TRBV3-1 and TRBJ2-4; D gene uncertain. The CDR3 runs to 14 residues. In germline, CDR1 is LGHDT, CDR2 YNNKEL (reference sequence). V lost 1 base and J 7 bases, leaving 11 bases between the germline ends. The CDR3 protein is CASSQGHLGNIQYF. DNA for the CDR3: TGTGCCAGCAGCCAAGGCCATCTTGGGAACATTCAGTACTTC.

The chain recombines TRBV7-8 with TRBJ2-1; no reliable D call. The CDR3 has 14 amino acids. V was cut by 6 bases and J by 6 bases, with 15 bases left in between. The V gene's germline CDR1 is SGHVS and CDR2 FQNEAQ. CDR3 sequence reads: CASRINVHGNEQFF. CDR3 sequence (DNA): TGTGCCAGCAGGATCAACGTCCACGGCAATGAGCAGTTCTTC.

A few counts support this clonotype. The chain employs TRBV3-1 and TRBJ2-7, with D perhaps matching TRBD1 or TRBD2 (6 bases each). CDR3 length: 16 residues. Germline loops: CDR1 LGHDT, CDR2 YNNKEL (reference sequence). V was trimmed by 0 bases and J by 1 base, leaving 13 bases between them. The CDR3 is CASSQEGGKRSYEQYF. The CDR3 DNA reads as TGTGCCAGCAGCCAAGAAGGGGGGAAAAGGTCCTACGAGCAGTACTTC.

This clonotype has at least ten counts. CDR3 bases: TGCAGCGTTGAAGATGCCACTGAAGCTTTCTTT. Translating gives CSVEDATEAFF. This chain links TRBV29-1 with TRBJ1-1; D call uncertain. CDR3 length: 11 amino acids. Looked up from germline, CDR1 is SQVTM and CDR2 is ANQGSEA. V was pared by 0 bases and J by 4 bases, with 3 bases between.

The chain carries TRBV18 and TRBJ2-3; D perhaps matches TRBD2 (5 bases). Deletions cut 6 bases from V and 4 bases from J, with 17 bases between. The CDR3 spans 15 residues. The germline V gene has CDR1 KGHSH and CDR2 LQKENI. CDR3 sequence reads: CASSIWEFNSDTQYF. In nucleotides, the CDR3 is TGTGCCAGCTCTATTTGGGAGTTCAATTCAGATACGCAGTATTTT.

The CDR3 DNA sequence: TGTGCCAGCAGCATCGGACAGGCACCCTACGAGCAGTACTTC. This codes for CASSIGQAPYEQYF. The chain employs TRBV7-8 and TRBJ2-7, with 7 bases that match TRBD1. Germline CDR1 SGHVS, CDR2 FQNEAQ. Unmatched junction bases numbered 6, after V lost 5 bases and J lost 2 bases. This CDR3 is built from 14 residues.

This clonotype has just a few counts. The chain couples TRBV3-1 to TRBJ2-1, with 8 nucleotides matching TRBD2. Germline values: CDR1 LGHDT, CDR2 YNNKEL (reference sequence). The ends lost 4 bases at V and 8 bases at J; junction bases unmatched: 7. The CDR3 is 14 amino acids. The chain's CDR3 is CASSLGTRLYEQFF. As DNA, the CDR3 is TGTGCCAGCAGCCTCGGGACTAGGCTGTATGAGCAGTTCTTC.

The chain links TRBV12-3 or TRBV12-4 to TRBJ2-5, with TRBD2 matching over 12 bases. The CDR3 contains 18 residues. The V segment lost 5 bases and the J segment 2 bases; nucleotides outside the gene matches: 12. In nucleotides, the CDR3 is TGTGCCAGCAGTCCAGGACTAGCGGGACTTCCTCTACAAGAGACCCAGTACTTC. Protein sequence: CASSPGLAGLPLQETQYF.

The chain uses TRBV19 and TRBJ2-7; D is perhaps TRBD1 (5 bases). The V end was cut by 0 bases, the J end by 9 bases, with 12 bases between. The CDR3 is made up of 13 amino acids. Germline V gene lookup returns CDR1 LNHDA and CDR2 SQIVND (reference sequence). CDR3 bases: TGTGCCAGTAGTATAGACAAGGACACGCCGCAGTACTTC. Translated: CASSIDKDTPQYF.

In this sample, this clonotype turned up a few times. This chain joins TRBV4-3 and TRBJ1-6, with D possibly being TRBD1 (6 bases). The germline V gene encodes CDR1 LGHNA and CDR2 YSLEER. V shed 0 bases and J shed 6 bases, with 9 bases lying between them. This CDR3 is built from 15 residues. For the CDR3, the DNA is TGCGCCAGCAGCCAAGAAAACAGGGCTAATTCACCCCTCCACTTT. Protein: CASSQENRANSPLHF.

In its sample, this clonotype was seen many times. The V and J genes are TRBV7-2 and TRBJ2-1, with a weak D call TRBD2 (5 bases). The CDR3 length is 16 residues. With 5 bases removed from V and 8 bases from J, the gap between germline ends came to 22 bases. Germline V lookup: CDR1 SGHTA, CDR2 FQGNSA. CDR3 residues: CASSLVARGLVDEQFF. CDR3 DNA sequence: TGTGCCAGCAGCCTGGTAGCGAGAGGGCTAGTCGATGAGCAGTTCTTC.

The sample holds many counts of this clonotype. The rearrangement links TRBV20-1 to TRBJ2-1; no firm D call. Germline CDR1 DFQATT, CDR2 SNEGSKA (reference sequence). V was clipped by 6 bases and J by 3 bases, with 9 bases between them. The CDR3 covers 12 residues. As DNA, the CDR3 is TGCAGTGCCGCGCCACACTACAATGAGCAGTTCTTC. It translates to CSAAPHYNEQFF.